The 31 T cell receptor beta chains below all came from one sample that was sequenced in a study of cytomegalovirus exposure and HLA in healthy donors. PCR involved 60 Vbeta and 13 Jbeta primers. Clones were sequenced by immunoSEQ multiplex PCR, and TCRdb holds only the in-frame ones, with some missing. The data contain approximately 180,000 clones, roughly three quarters of them seen just once; the ten biggest clones take up around 3%. The sequenced sample consisted of PBMCs. The receptors stem from a male donor in good health and CMV-seronegative.

As regards this clone: Relative to the germline gene, one junction end is altered; a read error may explain this. Additional DNA sequences in this sample encode the identical CDR3. V usage is TRBV12-5 and J usage is TRBJ2-3; D might be TRBD2 (6 bases). Germline loops: CDR1 LGHNT, CDR2 FRNRAP. The CDR3 runs to 16 residues. CDR3 sequence (DNA): TGCGCTAGTGGTTTGGGCGTGGCGGGGTCCACAGATACGCAGTATTTT. Translated, it gives CASGLGVAGSTDTQYF.

The chain uses TRBV2 and TRBJ2-3, with D tentatively TRBD2 (5 bases). CDR1 and CDR2 (germline): SNHLY, FYNNEI. The V end lost 7 bases, the J end lost 0 bases, and 14 bases lay between the germline ends. This CDR3 is built from 15 residues. The CDR3 region is CASTNGGASTDTQYF. In DNA form, the CDR3 reads TGTGCCAGCACTAACGGAGGAGCAAGCACAGATACGCAGTATTTT.

The gene calls are TRBV4-1 and TRBJ1-5, with D possibly matching TRBD1 (6 bases). The CDR3 runs 13 residues. V was cut by 4 bases and J by 5 bases, with 9 bases left in between. The germline V gene encodes CDR1 MGHRA and CDR2 YSYEKL. CDR3 region: CASSPRTDQPQHF. The DNA of the CDR3 is TGCGCCAGCAGCCCCAGGACAGATCAGCCCCAGCATTTT.

The chain has TRBV9 and TRBJ2-1, with D unresolved. Trimming removed 4 bases at V and 4 bases at J, with 12 bases between. The CDR3 sequence is 14 residues long. Germline lookup yields CDR1 SGDLS and CDR2 YYNGEE. In DNA, the CDR3 is TGTGCCAGCAGCCCCCCAAGAGGATACAATGAGCAGTTCTTC. It is translated as CASSPPRGYNEQFF.

The CDR3 nucleotides read TGCGCCAGCAGCCGGAGTATAGGGACACAATCTTACTCTGGGGCCAACGTCCTGACTTTC. It encodes CASSRSIGTQSYSGANVLTF. The chain uses TRBV4-3 and TRBJ2-6, with D perhaps TRBD1 (6 bases). Germline CDR1 is LGHNA and CDR2 is YSLEER. Trimming left V 4 bases short and J 0 bases short, with 22 bases between. This CDR3 is built from 20 residues.

The chain joins TRBV4-2 to TRBJ2-5; 8 bases match TRBD2. The last part of the DNA fits TRBJ2-7 better; the J call may be wrong. CDR1 and CDR2 from the germline V gene are LGHNA and YNFKEQ. The length of the CDR3 is 16 residues. The CDR3 DNA sequence: TGTGCCAGCAGCCAAGATTCCGCGGGGGGAGCCTACGAGCAGTACTTC. Translating gives CASSQDSAGGAYEQYF.

V and J are TRBV6-5 and TRBJ1-2; 7 bases agree with TRBD1. The CDR3 consists of 16 residues. J gave up 8 bases and V 1 base, and 13 bases lay outside the gene matches. In germline, CDR1 is MNHEY, CDR2 SVGAGI. For the CDR3, the DNA is TGTGCCAGCAGTTACTTCGGGGACAGCCGGGGGAAGGGCTACACCTTC. This translates into CASSYFGDSRGKGYTF.

The chain recombines TRBV13 with TRBJ2-7; D gene unclear. Per the germline V gene, CDR1 is PRHDT and CDR2 is FYEKMQ (reference sequence). The V end was cut by 6 bases, the J end by 2 bases, with 5 bases between. This CDR3 is built from 11 residues. CDR3 in amino acids: CASRLAYEQYF. The CDR3, as DNA: TGTGCCAGCAGGCTAGCCTACGAGCAGTACTTC.

This chain links TRBV11-3 with TRBJ2-7; 9 bases align to TRBD1. The CDR3 covers 15 residues. Trimming removed 5 bases from V and 3 bases from J; junction bases left unmatched: 8. The germline gives CDR1 SGHNT, CDR2 YENEEA. The CDR3 region is CASSPRGDRDYEQYF. The CDR3 bases are TGTGCCAGCAGCCCACGGGGGGACAGGGACTACGAGCAGTACTTC.

This clone has only a few counts. CDR3 sequence (DNA): TGTGCCAGCAGTTACTTTGGGGGCATCTACACCTTC. It yields the protein CASSYFGGIYTF. The chain links TRBV6-6 to TRBJ1-2, with D possibly matching TRBD1 (6 bases). Germline lookup yields CDR1 MNHNY and CDR2 SVGAGI (reference sequence). The CDR3 has 12 residues. Trimming shortened V by 1 base and J by 10 bases, and 10 bases separated the two germline ends.

This clone was counted between two and nine times. The chain carries TRBV6-5 and TRBJ2-1; 9 nucleotides align to TRBD1. The CDR3 runs 14 residues. CDR1 and CDR2 from the germline V gene are MNHEY and SVGAGI. Trimming took 6 bases from V and 9 from J; bases not matched to a gene: 9. The chain's CDR3 is CASSNRGPMGEQFF. The DNA of the CDR3 is TGTGCCAGCAGCAACAGGGGGCCAATGGGTGAGCAGTTCTTC.

This clone was counted a few times. The J gene is TRBJ2-4, the V gene TRBV4-2; TRBD2 agrees at 10 bases. This CDR3 contains 20 residues. CDR1 is LGHNA, CDR2 YNFKEQ, per germline. V lost 7 bases, J lost 2 bases, and 20 bases stayed unmatched. The chain's CDR3 is CASTPILAGLYNFSKNIQYF. The CDR3 region has the DNA TGTGCCAGCACTCCGATACTAGCGGGACTATATAATTTCTCCAAAAACATTCAGTACTTC.

V is TRBV28 and J is TRBJ2-1; TRBD2 matches at 11 bases. The CDR3 spans 13 residues. Trimming at V came to 6 bases and at J to 13 bases, leaving 8 bases not matched to a gene. The germline V gene has CDR1 MDHEN and CDR2 SYDVKM. The chain's CDR3 is CASSLGTSGSQFF. The CDR3 nucleotides are TGTGCCAGCAGCCTCGGGACTAGCGGATCACAGTTCTTC.

The chain has TRBV5-1 and TRBJ2-1, with D perhaps matching TRBD2 (6 bases). V lost 0 bases and J lost 9, with 13 bases in between. The CDR3 is 14 amino acids. Germline V CDR1 and CDR2: SGHRS, YFSETQ. CDR3 sequence: CASSLAVGGSEQFF. CDR3 coding DNA: TGCGCCAGCAGCTTGGCCGTGGGGGGTAGTGAGCAGTTCTTC.

The CDR3 protein is CASSEGGNNQPQHF. The DNA for the CDR3 is TGTGCCAGCAGTGAGGGAGGCAACAATCAGCCCCAGCATTTT. The chain uses TRBV2 and TRBJ1-5; D is undetermined. Trimming took off 3 bases at V and 3 bases at J, with 9 bases between the two ends. Germline CDR1 and CDR2: SNHLY and FYNNEI. This CDR3 has 14 amino acids.

The genes are TRBV11-2 and TRBJ1-2; tentative D call: TRBD1 (5 bases). The CDR3 consists of 13 residues. In germline, CDR1 is SGHAT, CDR2 FQNNGV. Trimming removed 1 base from V and 6 bases from J, with 9 bases in between. The CDR3 DNA follows: TGTGCCAGCAGCTTAGGGAGGGGCAATGGCTACACCTTC. Protein sequence: CASSLGRGNGYTF.

The chain links TRBV6-5 to TRBJ1-2; 7 nucleotides align to TRBD1. The germline gives CDR1 MNHEY, CDR2 SVGAGI. V gave up 5 bases and J gave up 5 bases; unmatched junction bases: 8. The CDR3 contains 14 residues. CDR3 sequence (DNA): TGTGCCAGCAGTCCCAGTGGGGACAGTTATGGCTACACCTTC. Translating it yields CASSPSGDSYGYTF.

The V call is TRBV19, the J call TRBJ1-1; D is uncertain. The germline gives CDR1 LNHDA, CDR2 SQIVND (reference sequence). The V and J ends lost 7 bases and 8 bases respectively, with 11 bases between them. CDR3 length: 11 amino acids. This CDR3 is CASKKFPEAFF. The CDR3 DNA is TGTGCCAGTAAAAAATTCCCGGAAGCTTTCTTT.

This rearrangement joins TRBV30 to TRBJ1-2, with no clear D. Looked up from germline, CDR1 is GTSNPN and CDR2 is SVGIG (reference sequence). The CDR3 is 17 amino acids. Trimming took 0 bases from V and 8 from J, leaving 25 bases between them. Written as DNA, the CDR3 is TGTGCCTGGAGTGTACCCTTTCGGGGAGGGATGATCGAAGGCTACACCTTC. This encodes CAWSVPFRGGMIEGYTF.

This rearrangement joins TRBV7-8 to TRBJ2-1; 10 bases map to TRBD2. The CDR3 loop spans 19 amino acids. The V segment lost 5 bases and the J segment 1 base; nucleotides outside the gene matches: 14. From germline, CDR1 is SGHVS and CDR2 FQNEAQ. The CDR3 nucleotides are TGTGCCAGCAGCGCTCGCCCGCCGGGACTAGCGAGTTCCTACAATGAGCAGTTCTTC. Residues: CASSARPPGLASSYNEQFF. Using reference TRBV7-8 and TRBJ2-1 for the parts outside the CDR3, the full variable domain is GAGVSQSPRYKVAKRGQDVALRCDPISGHVSLFWYQQALGQGPEFLTYFQNEAQLDKSGLPSDRFFAERPEGSVSTLKIQRTQQEDSAVYLCASSARPPGLASSYNEQFFGPGTRLTVL.

The J gene is TRBJ1-2, the V gene TRBV7-8; D is uncertain. Deletions cut 6 bases from V and 1 base from J, with 12 bases between. The length of the CDR3 is 14 residues. Germline CDR1 SGHVS, CDR2 FQNEAQ. The CDR3 nucleotides are TGTGCCAGCAGTCCTAGTTCATATAACTATGGCTACACCTTC. Protein: CASSPSSYNYGYTF. The whole variable domain, remainder taken from reference TRBV7-8 and TRBJ1-2, is GAGVSQSPRYKVAKRGQDVALRCDPISGHVSLFWYQQALGQGPEFLTYFQNEAQLDKSGLPSDRFFAERPEGSVSTLKIQRTQQEDSAVYLCASSPSSYNYGYTFGSGTRLTVV.

The gene calls are TRBV28 and TRBJ1-2; 10 bases match TRBD1. The CDR3 extends over 12 amino acids. From germline, CDR1 is MDHEN and CDR2 SYDVKM. The ends lost 8 bases at V and 8 bases at J; junction bases unmatched: 5. In nucleotides, the CDR3 is TGTGCCAGCGGGACAGGGGATAGGGGCTACACCTTC. It is translated as CASGTGDRGYTF.

V is TRBV11-2 and J is TRBJ1-5; TRBD1 aligns across 12 bases. The CDR3 has 17 amino acids. With V trimmed by 2 bases and J by 5 bases, 7 bases remained unmatched. Germline V gene lookup returns CDR1 SGHAT and CDR2 FQNNGV. CDR3 DNA sequence: TGTGCCAGCAGCTTACGGGGGACAGGGGGCGTCGATCAGCCCCAGCATTTT. Amino acids: CASSLRGTGGVDQPQHF.

The chain uses TRBV5-1 and TRBJ1-2; TRBD1 matches 9 bases. Germline V CDR1 and CDR2: SGHRS, YFSETQ. V shed 5 bases and J 4 bases; nucleotides not matched to a gene: 6. The CDR3 totals 14 residues. The CDR3 DNA reads as TGCGCCAGCAGGAACACAGGGGGCGCCTATGGCTACACCTTC. Translating gives CASRNTGGAYGYTF.

V is TRBV30 and J is TRBJ2-5; 7 bases are a match to TRBD1. The end of the DNA aligns better with TRBJ2-7, so the J call may be wrong. The CDR3 has 15 residues. CDR1 is GTSNPN and CDR2 is SVGIG in the germline V gene (reference sequence). The CDR3 bases are TGTGCCTGGAAAGCATCGGACAGGTCGGCCTACGAGCAGTACTTC. It is translated as CAWKASDRSAYEQYF.

The V call is TRBV2, the J call TRBJ2-5; D is ambiguous. V dropped 1 base and J dropped 1 base, with 10 bases sitting between them. The germline V gene encodes CDR1 SNHLY and CDR2 FYNNEI. The CDR3 spans 15 residues. The CDR3 DNA sequence: TGTGCCAGCAGTGAAGGCAGAAGAATCCAAGAGACCCAGTACTTC. This gives the protein CASSEGRRIQETQYF.

This chain's CDR3 is CAISPDGRRETQYF. The DNA of the CDR3 is TGTGCCATCAGTCCTGATGGTCGTCGGGAGACCCAGTACTTC. This chain links TRBV10-3 with TRBJ2-5; no reliable D call. Trimming removed 5 bases from V and 5 bases from J, with 15 bases in between. CDR1 is ENHRY, CDR2 SYGVKD, per germline. This CDR3 has 14 residues.

Concerning this clone: One end of the junction varies from germline; a read error may be responsible. The sample has other DNA sequences that encode this CDR3 too. The CDR3 loop reads CAWSQDNSPLHF. Written as DNA, the CDR3 is TGTGCCTGGAGCCAGGATAATTCACCCCTCCACTTC. V and J are TRBV30 and TRBJ1-6; D unclear. The CDR3 sequence is 12 residues long. CDR1 is GTSNPN and CDR2 is SVGIG in the germline V gene (reference sequence).

This clone was seen only once. The CDR3 DNA follows: TGTGCCAGCAGCCGAAGGACAGGGTACTATGGCTACACCTTC. As protein: CASSRRTGYYGYTF. This chain connects TRBV6-5 to TRBJ1-2; TRBD1 matches at 8 bases. Germline V gene lookup returns CDR1 MNHEY and CDR2 SVGAGI. V lost 6 bases and J lost 3; bases outside the gene matches: 6. The CDR3 has 14 residues.

There are a few counts of this clone. The V call is TRBV10-3, the J call TRBJ2-3, with a tentative D call TRBD1 (6 bases). Trimming removed 9 bases at V and 4 bases at J, with 14 bases between. This CDR3 spans 13 amino acids. Germline loops: CDR1 ENHRY, CDR2 SYGVKD. CDR3 sequence (DNA): TGTGCCATGAAAACAGGGCGGTCAGATACGCAGTATTTT. It specifies CAMKTGRSDTQYF.

V and J are TRBV2 and TRBJ2-5, with 7 bases fitting TRBD1. The CDR3 loop spans 11 amino acids. J was trimmed by 5 bases and V by 9 bases; bases with no gene match: 3. CDR1 is SNHLY and CDR2 is FYNNEI in the germline V gene. CDR3 DNA: TGTGCCAGTAGGGGGCTCGAGACCCAGTACTTC. It yields the protein CASRGLETQYF.